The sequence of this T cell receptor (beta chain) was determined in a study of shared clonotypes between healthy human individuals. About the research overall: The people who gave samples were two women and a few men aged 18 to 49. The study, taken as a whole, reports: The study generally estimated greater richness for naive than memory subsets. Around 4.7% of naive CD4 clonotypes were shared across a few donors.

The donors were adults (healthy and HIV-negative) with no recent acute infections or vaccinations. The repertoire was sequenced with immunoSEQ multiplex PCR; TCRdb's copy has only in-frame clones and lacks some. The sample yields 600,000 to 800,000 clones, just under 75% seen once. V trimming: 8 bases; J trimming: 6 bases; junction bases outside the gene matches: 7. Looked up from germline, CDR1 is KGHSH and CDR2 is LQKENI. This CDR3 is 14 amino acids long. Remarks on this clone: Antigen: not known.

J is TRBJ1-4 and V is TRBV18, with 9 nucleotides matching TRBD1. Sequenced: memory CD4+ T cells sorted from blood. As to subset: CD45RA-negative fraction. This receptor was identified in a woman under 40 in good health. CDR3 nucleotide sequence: TGTGCCAGCACTCCGGGACAGGGATATGAAAAACTGTTTTTT. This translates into CASTPGQGYEKLFF.